This T cell receptor (beta chain) was sequenced during a study of radiation and T cells in renal cell carcinoma (TCRdb year 2020). Describing the broader study: Samples were obtained from a clinical trial, in which 15 Gy stereotactic body radiation therapy was delivered to primary renal cell carcinomas and nephrectomy was performed 4 weeks later. In total, 50 to 60 samples, comprising 26 tumors and around 27 peripheral blood samples, were subjected to TCR beta sequencing. In the roughly 49 samples combined, fewer than 5 million unique CDR3 nucleotide sequences were found, encoding about 2.7 million unique CDR3 amino acid sequences. General study outcomes and caveats: Top tumor clonotypes rose in blood from baseline to 2 weeks post-radiation, then contracted by 4 weeks, suggesting transient expansion of tumor-resident clones. Effects of radiation dose or scheduling on the TCR repertoire could not be addressed with the single-armed trial design. Changes in the blood repertoire were not tracked past 4 weeks after treatment. No pretreatment tumor biopsies were available, so the baseline intratumoral presence of clonotypes could not be determined.

As to this clone: The antigen it binds to is not known. The sample holds no much larger clone one base away, and base qualities are not on file.

The CDR3, from cysteine to phenylalanine, totals 14 residues. The kept DNA is CDR3 alone, 42 bases in frame from the first base. TCR beta libraries were generated from genomic DNA with the immunoSEQ kit, following the manufacturer's recommendations. To prepare libraries, a first multiplex PCR with proprietary primers was run, followed by a second PCR that added unique barcodes, and a bead cleanup was done after each round. A positive control reaction and a negative control reaction, both provided in the kit, were run with every batch of samples. The final libraries were assessed on an Agilent 4200 TapeStation D1000 ScreenTape, pooled by volume, and quantified by qPCR. Sequencing was performed on an Illumina NextSeq500 with a MidOutput 150-cycle cartridge, and 156 Read1 and 15 Index1 cycles were run with kit custom primers. The pooled library was loaded at approximately 0.92 pM with around 22% PhiX control spiked in. The source study handled its data this way. Vendor-processed data were analyzed in R, and a clonotype was defined as all T cells sharing the same CDR3 nucleotide sequence. For clone abundance analyses, frequencies were normalized to the 10,000 most abundant clones per sample. Before analysis, public T cell clones were removed, and these numbered fewer than six per sample on average. A difference in abundance of at least 32-fold between compartments was used to define tumor-enriched and baseline blood-enriched clonotypes. A beta-binomial differential abundance model was applied to find clonotypes that expanded or contracted between blood time points. Tumor-blood repertoire similarity was measured with the Baroni-Urbani and Buser coefficient, and group comparisons used two-tailed Wilcoxon tests in R. TCRdb's version of the immuneACCESS table is confined to in-frame rearrangements and falls short of the full clone set. An unresolved V gene accounts for under half of the shortfall where checked; the remainder is of unknown origin. From that table come the V and J calls and clone size; the DNA was used to work out D and trimming. The sample yields approximately 140,000 clones; around 78% were counted once. The top ten hold approximately 24% of the sample.

The time point label corresponds to: baseline pretreatment blood. Explained via the paper, the treatment or condition label denotes: 15 Gy SBRT to primary tumor, nephrectomy 4 weeks later. To track tumor-enriched clonotypes, serial peripheral blood was sampled from radiation-treated patients at baseline and at 2 weeks and 4 weeks after SBRT. Renal cell carcinoma with clear cell pathology was present in all patients. The QIAamp DNA Blood Mini Kit (Qiagen) was used to prepare genomic DNA for TCR sequencing. The analyses included just those samples that passed every quality control check. Recombination joined TRBV21-1 with TRBJ2-5. TRBV21-1 is recorded as a pseudogene. Sequencing used blood, obtained from a patient whose treatment included radiotherapy and nephrectomy. This TCR was recovered from a woman aged 45-60 years with renal cell carcinoma. The base sequence is TGTGCCAGCAGAACAGAGGGGTACCAAGAGACCCAGTACTTC. This encodes CASRTEGYQETQYF.